Below, 9 T cell receptor beta chains from the same sample are listed, as sequenced in a study of blood T cell repertoires in COVID-19. Measured with immunoSEQ multiplex PCR; TCRdb has only the in-frame clones, and not every one. Among 150,000 to 200,000 clones, roughly 84% were seen once, and the ten largest hold roughly 14%. The sequencing sample was made of peripheral blood. The receptors stem from a woman in her seventies with COVID-19, enrolled during active disease.

V gene TRBV12-3 or TRBV12-4 combines with J gene TRBJ1-5; D gene unclear. With 5 bases removed from V and 4 bases from J, the gap between germline ends came to 9 bases. The CDR3 consists of 13 residues. The chain's CDR3 is CASSPTVNQPQHF. CDR3 bases: TGTGCCAGCAGTCCCACAGTTAATCAGCCCCAGCATTTT.

This clone appeared a single time. An end of the junction does not agree with germline; a read error may underlie this. The chain couples TRBV11-2 to TRBJ2-4; 9 positions match TRBD2. CDR1 is SGHAT, CDR2 FQNNGV, per germline. The length of the CDR3 is 13 residues. The CDR3 sequence: CASRLAGENIQYF. The CDR3 bases are TGTGCCAGCAGGTTAGCGGGGGAAAACATTCAGTACTTC. The full variable domain, rest sourced from reference TRBV11-2 and TRBJ2-4, is EAGVAQSPRYKIIEKRQSVAFWCNPISGHATLYWYQQILGQGPKLLIQFQNNGVVDDSQLPKDRFSAERLKGVDSTLKIQPAKLEDSAVYLCASRLAGENIQYFGAGTRLSVL.

This chain joins TRBV6-5 and TRBJ2-1; 7 bases line up with TRBD1. Per the germline V gene, CDR1 is MNHEY and CDR2 is SVGAGI. V shed 2 bases, J shed 10 bases, and the junction held 5 bases outside the gene matches. The CDR3 contains 13 residues. The chain's CDR3 is CASSYKTGLEQFF. In DNA, the CDR3 is TGTGCCAGCAGTTACAAGACAGGGTTAGAGCAGTTCTTC.

V gene TRBV24-1 combines with J gene TRBJ1-5, with 9 bases identical to TRBD1. V gave up 8 bases and J gave up 5 bases; unmatched junction bases: 3. The V gene's germline CDR1 is KGHDR and CDR2 SFDVKD. This CDR3 is built from 13 residues. The CDR3 sequence is CATKQGADQPQHF. CDR3 bases: TGTGCCACCAAACAGGGGGCCGATCAGCCCCAGCATTTT.

The chain recombines TRBV3-1 (or the pseudogene TRBV3-2) with TRBJ1-6; D is ambiguous. CDR1 LGHDT and CDR2 YNNKEL come from the germline V gene (reference sequence). Deletions cut 4 bases from V and 14 bases from J, with 12 bases between. The CDR3 sequence is 12 residues long. CDR3 in amino acids: CASSRETRSLHF. For the CDR3, the DNA is TGTGCCAGCAGCCGAGAGACACGGTCCCTCCACTTT.

This chain links TRBV18 with TRBJ1-6; 8 bases align to TRBD1. The germline V gene encodes CDR1 KGHSH and CDR2 LQKENI. This CDR3 spans 13 amino acids. V trimming: 5 bases; J trimming: 8 bases; junction bases outside the gene matches: 2. The CDR3 DNA is TGTGCCAGCTCATCGGGACAGGATTCACCCCTCCACTTT. Residues: CASSSGQDSPLHF.

V gene TRBV7-6 combines with J gene TRBJ1-1, with D possibly matching TRBD1 (6 bases). The germline V gene encodes CDR1 SGHVS and CDR2 FNYEAQ. The CDR3 is 18 residues long. V was trimmed by 4 bases and J by 0 bases, leaving 21 bases between them. The CDR3, as DNA: TGTGCCAGCAGCTCTGGAGGGGGGGCGTTAGGCCTGAACACTGAAGCTTTCTTT. Translating gives CASSSGGGALGLNTEAFF.

The sample holds a few counts of this clone. V usage is TRBV30 and J usage is TRBJ1-2; D is ambiguous. Looked up from germline, CDR1 is GTSNPN and CDR2 is SVGIG (reference sequence). Trimming stripped 0 bases from V and 0 bases from J, with 11 bases between. The CDR3 loop spans 15 amino acids. The CDR3 sequence: CAWSVLSVANYGYTF. CDR3 nucleotides: TGTGCCTGGAGTGTACTGTCGGTAGCTAACTATGGCTACACCTTC.

The chain carries TRBV18 and TRBJ2-1, with 9 bases aligning to TRBD2. The ends lost 10 bases at V and 11 bases at J; junction bases unmatched: 9. The CDR3 runs 12 residues. Germline V gene data show CDR1 as KGHSH and CDR2 as LQKENI. The CDR3 coding sequence is TGTGCCACCTCCCCGAGCGGGGGGCAGCAGTTCTTC. This sequence encodes CATSPSGGQQFF. The entire variable domain, with the rest obtained from reference TRBV18 and TRBJ2-1, is as follows: NAGVMQNPRHLVRRRGQEARLRCSPMKGHSHVYWYRQLPEEGLKFMVYLQKENIIDESGMPKERFSAEFPKEGPSILRIQQVVRGDSAAYFCATSPSGGQQFFGPGTRLTVL.